What follows are 5 T cell receptor beta chains derived from one specimen sequenced in a study of OX40 agonist ivuxolimab in advanced cancers. Some clones are missing from TCRdb's copy, which holds only in-frame ones; the method was immunoSEQ multiplex PCR. The sample contains about 79,000 clones, 90% of which appear only once. The material sequenced was CD4+ or CD8+ T cells sorted from blood, taken in a trial of the OX40 agonist ivuxolimab. The receptors originated from an adult with an advanced solid tumor such as melanoma, head and neck, liver or kidney cancer.

This chain connects TRBV18 to TRBJ2-6; 10 bases fit TRBD1. The CDR3 runs 18 residues. V was pared by 5 bases and J by 0 bases, with 7 bases of the junction left unmatched. The germline V gene encodes CDR1 KGHSH and CDR2 LQKENI. CDR3 coding DNA: TGTGCCAGCTCATCGGTTGGGGACAGGGGCTCTGGGGCCAACGTCCTGACTTTC. Translating gives CASSSVGDRGSGANVLTF.

J is TRBJ2-7 and V is TRBV6-6; D gene unclear. Germline assignment: CDR1 MNHNY and CDR2 SVGAGI (reference sequence). V lost 2 bases and J lost 3, with 5 bases in between. The CDR3 is made up of 12 amino acids. CDR3 region: CASSYRSYEQYF. CDR3 DNA sequence: TGTGCCAGCAGTTACCGCAGCTACGAGCAGTACTTC.

V and J are TRBV5-1 and TRBJ2-3; no clear D gene. V dropped 7 bases and J dropped 1 base, with 4 bases sitting between them. The CDR3 contains 11 residues. Germline V gene data show CDR1 as SGHRS and CDR2 as YFSETQ. The CDR3: CASLGTDTQYF. CDR3 bases: TGCGCCAGCCTCGGCACAGATACGCAGTATTTT.

CDR3 sequence: CASTPQGASGTDTQYF. CDR3 nucleotide sequence: TGTGCCAGCACCCCTCAGGGGGCTAGCGGTACAGATACGCAGTATTTT. The genes are TRBV28 and TRBJ2-3; maybe TRBD1 (8 bases). The CDR3 runs 16 residues. The V gene's germline CDR1 is MDHEN and CDR2 SYDVKM. Trimming removed 7 bases from V and 3 bases from J, with 20 bases in between.

This chain joins TRBV11-2 and TRBJ2-1; TRBD2 matches 11 bases. From germline, CDR1 is SGHAT and CDR2 FQNNGV. V trimming: 4 bases; J trimming: 0 bases; junction bases outside the gene matches: 5. The CDR3 is made up of 17 amino acids. CDR3 coding DNA: TGTGCCAGCAGCTGGCGACTAGCGGGGAGCTCCTACAATGAGCAGTTCTTC. Its protein is CASSWRLAGSSYNEQFF.